A selection of T cell receptor beta chains follows, all from one sample in a study of response to subunit inactivated influenza vaccine. TCRdb reprocessed the RT-PCR reads via MiXCR and lists one record per CDR3 protein. The sample gives a few hundred thousand distinct CDR3 sequences, around 11% of which show up once; 11% is in the top ten. The sample was also reused in another study, on T cells expressing NK-cell markers.

Sequences were derived from PBMCs from blood, sampled on the day of vaccination. These receptors came from a middle-aged man who received an inactivated influenza vaccine. Each CDR3 is given with its conserved first and last residue. A D gene is named only where the DNA matches it firmly. Expanded clones get a size class; other rows say once, few or many, or leave the size out.

>TRBV4-3|NA|TRBJ2-1|TRBD1
CASSQEAGGDYLRGNEQFF
TGCGCCAGCAGCCAAGAGGCAGGGGGCGACTACCTTAGGGGCAATGAGCAGTTCTTC
>TRBV18|few|TRBJ1-1|NA
CASSPISSANTEAFF
TGTGCCAGCTCACCTATCTCGTCAGCGAACACTGAAGCTTTCTTT
>TRBV7-2|many|TRBJ2-5|NA
CASSLAGRETQYF
TGTGCCAGCAGCTTAGCGGGGCGAGAGACCCAGTACTTC
>TRBV24-1|NA|TRBJ2-1|TRBD1
CATSDSRQGPVSYNEQFF
TGTGCCACCAGTGATTCGAGACAGGGGCCGGTGTCCTACAATGAGCAGTTCTTC
>TRBV12-3/TRBV12-4|many|TRBJ2-5|NA
CASSLYRGQGETQYF
TGTGCCAGCAGTTTATATAGGGGTCAGGGAGAGACCCAGTACTTC
>TRBV7-2|few|TRBJ2-3|TRBD2
CASSLIAGAGDTQYF
TGTGCCAGCAGCTTAATAGCGGGGGCCGGGGATACGCAGTATTTT
>TRBV12-3/TRBV12-4|NA|TRBJ2-1|TRBD2
CASSYYLGRGVDEQFF
TGTGCCAGCAGCTATTACTTGGGGCGGGGGGTCGATGAGCAGTTCTTC
>TRBV10-3|NA|TRBJ2-2|NA
CAISESRGHPTGELFF
TGTGCCATCAGTGAGTCGCGGGGACATCCGACCGGGGAGCTGTTTTTT
>TRBV12-3/TRBV12-4|few|TRBJ1-1|NA
CASSPTETDWNRVMNTEAFF
TGTGCCAGCAGTCCAACTGAAACAGATTGGAATCGGGTCATGAACACTGAAGCTTTCTTT
>TRBV3-1|few|TRBJ2-2|NA
CASSQDLRGRGTGELFF
TGTGCCAGCAGCCAAGATCTGAGGGGGCGGGGCACCGGGGAGCTGTTTTTT
>TRBV4-3|NA|TRBJ2-3|TRBD1
CASNDRGITDTQYF
TGCGCCAGCAACGACAGGGGGATCACAGATACGCAGTATTTT
>TRBV6-2/TRBV6-3|few|TRBJ2-4|TRBD2
CASSYPTTSGINIQYF
TGTGCCAGCAGTTACCCAACGACTAGCGGGATAAACATTCAGTACTTC
>TRBV5-1|few|TRBJ2-1|TRBD1
CASSSRPGTGNGNEQFF
TGCGCCAGCAGCTCGCGACCCGGGACAGGGAACGGGAATGAGCAGTTCTTC
>TRBV6-2/TRBV6-3|many|TRBJ2-4|NA
CASSLSAKNIQYF
TGTGCCAGCAGTTTGTCAGCCAAAAACATTCAGTACTTC
>TRBV18|NA|TRBJ2-3|NA
CASSPPMVTDTQYF
TGTGCCAGCTCACCACCGATGGTGACAGATACGCAGTATTTT
>TRBV7-2|NA|TRBJ2-5|TRBD2
CASSLGLAGGPQETQYF
TGTGCCAGCAGCTTAGGCCTAGCGGGGGGCCCGCAAGAGACCCAGTACTTC
>TRBV5-1|NA|TRBJ2-3|NA
CASRIVSADTQYF
TGCGCCAGCAGAATAGTGAGCGCAGATACGCAGTATTTT
>TRBV7-2|NA|TRBJ2-5|NA
CASSSPSGAETQYF
TGTGCCAGCAGCTCCCCATCCGGCGCAGAGACCCAGTACTTC
>TRBV5-6|few|TRBJ2-3|TRBD2
CASSFGAGGLVDTQYF
TGTGCCAGCAGCTTCGGAGCGGGGGGGCTGGTAGATACGCAGTATTTT
>TRBV6-2/TRBV6-3|many|TRBJ2-5|TRBD2
CASSYGGSGETQYF
TGTGCCAGCAGTTACGGCGGGAGTGGGGAGACCCAGTACTTC
>TRBV20-1|few|TRBJ1-2|TRBD1
CSAGAPGQGGGYTF
TGCAGTGCTGGAGCCCCGGGACAGGGAGGCGGCTACACCTTC
>TRBV12-3/TRBV12-4|many|TRBJ2-1|TRBD2
CASSLLADYNEQFF
TGTGCCAGCAGTTTACTAGCGGATTACAATGAGCAGTTCTTC
>TRBV11-2|many|TRBJ2-2|NA
CASSSNFGNGELFF
TGTGCCAGCAGCTCCAATTTTGGCAATGGGGAGCTGTTTTTT
>TRBV5-6|NA|TRBJ2-7|NA
CASSLRTGGHQQYF
TGTGCCAGCAGCCTGCGGACCGGTGGCCATCAGCAGTACTTC
>TRBV6-5|few|TRBJ2-5|NA
CASGYIRETQYF
TGTGCCAGCGGATACATCCGGGAGACCCAGTACTTC
>TRBV20-1|NA|TRBJ1-2|NA
CSAGDSGRNYGYTF
TGCAGTGCTGGGGATTCAGGGAGGAACTATGGCTACACCTTC
>TRBV5-5|NA|TRBJ2-1|NA
CASSLDYGGNEQFF
TGTGCCAGCAGCTTGGACTATGGCGGGAATGAGCAGTTCTTC
>TRBV4-3|NA|TRBJ1-4|TRBD1
CASSQDTRGRGKLFF
TGCGCCAGCAGCCAAGATACCAGGGGGCGCGGGAAACTGTTTTTT
>TRBV19|NA|TRBJ2-1|TRBD1
CASSFARGRGPGNEQFF
TGTGCCAGTAGTTTTGCTCGGGGCAGGGGGCCGGGCAATGAGCAGTTCTTC
>TRBV28|NA|TRBJ2-5|NA
CASRPIWAEKTQYF
TGTGCCAGCAGGCCCATTTGGGCGGAGAAGACCCAGTACTTC
>TRBV20-1|few|TRBJ2-3|TRBD2
CSARMEASGGGTSTDTQYF
TGCAGTGCTAGGATGGAGGCCAGCGGGGGGGGAACTAGCACAGATACGCAGTATTTT
>TRBV29-1|NA|TRBJ2-4|NA
CSVRSHRADIQYF
TGCAGCGTCCGATCCCACAGGGCGGACATTCAGTACTTC
>TRBV11-2|NA|TRBJ2-7|NA
CASSLLSARGFYEQYF
TGTGCCAGCAGCTTATTATCTGCTAGGGGTTTCTACGAGCAGTACTTC
>TRBV7-8|NA|TRBJ2-5|NA
CASSLGVTPTETQYF
TGTGCCAGCAGCTTAGGAGTGACCCCCACAGAGACCCAGTACTTC
>TRBV20-1|NA|TRBJ1-5|NA
CSARVTRYSNQPQHF
TGCAGTGCTAGGGTCACACGGTATAGCAATCAGCCCCAGCATTTT
>TRBV27|NA|TRBJ2-2|TRBD2
CASSPRLAGGLNTGELFF
TGTGCCAGCAGTCCTAGACTAGCGGGAGGGCTGAACACCGGGGAGCTGTTTTTT
>TRBV6-2/TRBV6-3|few|TRBJ1-1|TRBD1
CASRQRQGPNTEAFF
TGTGCCAGCAGACAGAGACAGGGGCCAAACACTGAAGCTTTCTTT
>TRBV24-1|NA|TRBJ2-1|TRBD2
CATGNSGSEQFF
TGTGCCACCGGAAATAGCGGGAGTGAGCAGTTCTTC
>TRBV6-5|NA|TRBJ2-1|TRBD1
CATTGDNEQFF
TGTGCCACTACAGGGGACAATGAGCAGTTCTTC
>TRBV2|few|TRBJ1-4|TRBD1
CASISNRGLVEKLFF
TGTGCCAGCATATCCAACAGGGGGCTAGTTGAAAAACTGTTTTTT
>TRBV5-1|NA|TRBJ1-4|TRBD1
CASSTSTGREEKLFF
TGCGCCAGCAGCACGTCGACAGGGCGGGAGGAAAAACTGTTTTTT
>TRBV30|NA|TRBJ2-1|NA
CAWSAHVGELSGEQFF
TGTGCCTGGAGCGCCCATGTGGGGGAGTTGTCCGGTGAGCAGTTCTTC
>TRBV19|NA|TRBJ1-5|TRBD1
CASTPRGQGFDQPQHF
TGTGCCAGTACCCCCCGAGGACAGGGGTTCGATCAGCCCCAGCATTTT
>TRBV19|few|TRBJ2-1|TRBD2
CASSIPYRKTSQGSEQFF
TGTGCCAGTAGTATTCCCTACCGCAAGACTAGCCAGGGTAGTGAGCAGTTCTTC
>TRBV25-1|NA|TRBJ2-5|TRBD2
CASSGTSGGQQETQYF
TGTGCCAGCAGTGGGACTAGCGGGGGGCAACAAGAGACCCAGTACTTC
>TRBV20-1|once|TRBJ1-2|NA
CSARPDAYGYTF
TGCAGTGCTAGACCGGACGCCTATGGCTACACCTTC
>TRBV5-5|NA|TRBJ2-7|NA
CASSPMAGVWEQYF
TGTGCCAGCAGCCCTATGGCAGGGGTGTGGGAGCAGTACTTC
>TRBV10-3|few|TRBJ2-1|TRBD2
CATTTSGRASSYNEQFF
TGTGCCACCACGACTAGCGGGAGGGCAAGCTCCTACAATGAGCAGTTCTTC
>TRBV10-3|few|TRBJ2-1|TRBD2
CAIKGSSGGYNEQFF
TGTGCCATTAAAGGTTCTAGCGGGGGATACAATGAGCAGTTCTTC
>TRBV4-1|few|TRBJ2-2|NA
CASSQIDRSLREANTGELFF
TGCGCCAGCAGCCAAATCGACAGGAGCTTACGAGAAGCGAACACCGGGGAGCTGTTTTTT
>TRBV7-3|few|TRBJ2-3|NA
CASSLTFSDTQYF
TGTGCCAGCAGCTTAACGTTCTCAGATACGCAGTATTTT
>TRBV2|few|TRBJ2-3|NA
CASSEAASRDTQYF
TGTGCCAGCAGTGAAGCGGCCTCAAGGGATACGCAGTATTTT
>TRBV5-1|NA|TRBJ1-4|NA
CASTLTAGSEKLFF
TGCGCCAGCACCCTAACCGCAGGGTCTGAAAAACTGTTTTTT